This TCR beta chain was captured in a study of blood T cell repertoires in COVID-19. In the original processing: By means of reference gene primer amplification, nucleated cell counts were estimated. Repertoires were generated with immunoSEQ multiplex PCR, while TCRdb's copy carries only in-frame clones and drops some. V and J calls and clone size come straight from that table; D and trimming were deduced from the DNA. The table shows fewer than 250,000 clones, with approximately 80% occurring only once. Participants spanned ages about 18 to 90 years and resided in over 20 US areas. This CDR3 is 14 amino acids long. Trimming shortened V by 2 bases and J by 3 bases, and 10 bases separated the two germline ends. The germline CDR1 and CDR2 sequences are LGHDT and YNNKEL (reference sequence).

This receptor was obtained from a man aged 55 to 70 who had recovered from COVID-19. This chain links TRBV3-1 (or the pseudogene TRBV3-2) with TRBJ2-5; D perhaps matches TRBD1 (6 bases). Sequenced sample: PBMCs or T cells enriched from blood (not recorded which). Here the CDR3 DNA reads TGTGCCAGCAGCCAACTAACAGGGAAAGAGACCCAGTACTTC. It is translated as CASSQLTGKETQYF.